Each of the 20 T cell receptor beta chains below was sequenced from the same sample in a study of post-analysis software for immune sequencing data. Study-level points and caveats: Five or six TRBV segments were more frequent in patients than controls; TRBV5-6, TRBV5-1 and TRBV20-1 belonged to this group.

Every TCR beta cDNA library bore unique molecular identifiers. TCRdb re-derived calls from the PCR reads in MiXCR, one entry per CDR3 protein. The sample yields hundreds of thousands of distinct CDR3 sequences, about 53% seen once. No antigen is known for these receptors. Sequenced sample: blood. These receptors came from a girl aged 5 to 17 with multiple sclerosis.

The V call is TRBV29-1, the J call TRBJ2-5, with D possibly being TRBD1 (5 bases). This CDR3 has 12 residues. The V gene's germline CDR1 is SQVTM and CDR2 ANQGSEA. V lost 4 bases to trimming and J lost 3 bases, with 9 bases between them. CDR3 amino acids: CSVARVEETQYF. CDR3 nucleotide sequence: TGCAGCGTTGCCAGGGTGGAAGAGACCCAGTACTTC.

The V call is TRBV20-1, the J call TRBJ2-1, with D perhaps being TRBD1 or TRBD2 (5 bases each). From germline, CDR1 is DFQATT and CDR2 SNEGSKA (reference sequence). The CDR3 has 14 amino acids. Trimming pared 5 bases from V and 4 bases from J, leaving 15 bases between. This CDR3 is CSAPRDRLYNEQFF. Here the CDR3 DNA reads TGCAGTGCTCCCAGGGACCGGTTGTACAATGAGCAGTTCTTC.

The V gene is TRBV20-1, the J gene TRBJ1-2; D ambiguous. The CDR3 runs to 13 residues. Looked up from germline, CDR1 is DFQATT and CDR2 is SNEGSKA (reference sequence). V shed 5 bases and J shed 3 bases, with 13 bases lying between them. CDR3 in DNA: TGCAGTGCTCCTCCCGCACTTCACTATGGCTACACCTTC. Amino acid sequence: CSAPPALHYGYTF.

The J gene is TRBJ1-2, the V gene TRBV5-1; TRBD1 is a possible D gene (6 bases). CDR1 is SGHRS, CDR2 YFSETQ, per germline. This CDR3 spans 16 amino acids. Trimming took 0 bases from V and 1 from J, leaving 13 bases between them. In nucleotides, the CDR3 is TGCGCCAGCAGCTTGGGTGGGGGCCGCGGTAACTATGGCTACACCTTC. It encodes CASSLGGGRGNYGYTF.

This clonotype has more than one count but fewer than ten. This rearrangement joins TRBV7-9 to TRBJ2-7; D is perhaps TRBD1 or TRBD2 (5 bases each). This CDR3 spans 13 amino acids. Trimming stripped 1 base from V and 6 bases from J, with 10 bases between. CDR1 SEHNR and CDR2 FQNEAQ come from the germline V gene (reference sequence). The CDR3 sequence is CASSLESGTEQYF. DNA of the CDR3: TGTGCCAGCAGCTTAGAATCGGGGACCGAGCAGTACTTC.

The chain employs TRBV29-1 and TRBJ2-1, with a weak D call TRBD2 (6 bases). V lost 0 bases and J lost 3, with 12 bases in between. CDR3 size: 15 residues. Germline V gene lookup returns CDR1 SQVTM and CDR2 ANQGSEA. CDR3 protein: CSVEDGEDCYNEQFF. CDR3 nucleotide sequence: TGCAGCGTTGAAGATGGGGAGGACTGCTACAATGAGCAGTTCTTC.

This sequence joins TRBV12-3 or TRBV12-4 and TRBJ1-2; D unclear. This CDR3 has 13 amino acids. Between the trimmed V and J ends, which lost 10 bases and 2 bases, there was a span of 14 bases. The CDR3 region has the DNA TGTGCCACCACACCGGGTTTCAACTATGGCTACACCTTC. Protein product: CATTPGFNYGYTF.

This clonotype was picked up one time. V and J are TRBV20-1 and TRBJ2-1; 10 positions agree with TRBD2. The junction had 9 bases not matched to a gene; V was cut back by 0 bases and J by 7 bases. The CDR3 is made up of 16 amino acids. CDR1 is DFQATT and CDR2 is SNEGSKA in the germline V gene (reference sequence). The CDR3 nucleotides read TGCAGTGCTAGAGATTGGGAGCGGGAGGGCGTGAATGAGCAGTTCTTC. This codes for CSARDWEREGVNEQFF.

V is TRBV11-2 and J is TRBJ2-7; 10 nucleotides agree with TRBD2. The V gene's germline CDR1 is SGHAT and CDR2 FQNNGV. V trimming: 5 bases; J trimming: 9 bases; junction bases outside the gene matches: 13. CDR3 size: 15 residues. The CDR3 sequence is CASSPLSGLAGVQYF. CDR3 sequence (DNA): TGTGCCAGCAGCCCCCTCTCGGGGCTAGCGGGGGTGCAGTACTTC.

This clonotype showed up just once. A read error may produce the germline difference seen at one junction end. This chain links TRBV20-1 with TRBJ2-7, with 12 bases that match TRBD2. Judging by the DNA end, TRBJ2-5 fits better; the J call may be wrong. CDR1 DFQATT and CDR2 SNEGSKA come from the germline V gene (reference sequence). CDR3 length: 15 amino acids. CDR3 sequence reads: CSAPTSGGPQETQYF. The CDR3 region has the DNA TGTAGTGCCCCGACTAGCGGGGGCCCCCAGGAGACCCAGTACTTC.

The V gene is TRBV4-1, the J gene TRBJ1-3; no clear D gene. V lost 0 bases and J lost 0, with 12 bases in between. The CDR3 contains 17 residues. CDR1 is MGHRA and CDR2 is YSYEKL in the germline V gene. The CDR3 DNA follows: TGCGCCAGCAGCCAAGATCTGGAGGCCCACTCTGGAAACACCATATATTTT. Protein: CASSQDLEAHSGNTIYF.

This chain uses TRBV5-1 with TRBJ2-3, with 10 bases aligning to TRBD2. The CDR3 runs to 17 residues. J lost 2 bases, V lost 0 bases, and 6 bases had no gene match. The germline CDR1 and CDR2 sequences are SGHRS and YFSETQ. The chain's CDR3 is CASSLETSGYTTDTQYF. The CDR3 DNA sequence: TGCGCCAGCAGCTTGGAGACTAGCGGGTACACCACAGATACGCAGTATTTT.

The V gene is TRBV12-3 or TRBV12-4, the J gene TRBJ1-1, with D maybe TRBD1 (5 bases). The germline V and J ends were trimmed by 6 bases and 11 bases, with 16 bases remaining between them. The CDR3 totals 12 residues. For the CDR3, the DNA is TGTGCCAGCAGCCTGGGGGAAGGGTTGGCTTTCTTT. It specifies CASSLGEGLAFF.

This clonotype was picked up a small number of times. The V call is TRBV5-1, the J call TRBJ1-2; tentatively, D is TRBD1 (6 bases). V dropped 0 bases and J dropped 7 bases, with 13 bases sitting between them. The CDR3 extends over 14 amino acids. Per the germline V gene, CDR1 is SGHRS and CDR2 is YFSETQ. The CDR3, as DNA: TGCGCCAGCAGCTTGGGGGGGGCATCCAGTGGCTACACCTTC. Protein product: CASSLGGASSGYTF.

The CDR3 bases are TGCGCCAGCAGCTACTTACAGGGGGCAGTTACCCCCGAGCAGTACTTC. It encodes CASSYLQGAVTPEQYF. The chain carries TRBV4-1 and TRBJ2-7, with 9 bases fitting TRBD1. Trimming took 5 bases from V and 6 from J; bases not matched to a gene: 14. The CDR3 is 16 residues long. Germline lookup yields CDR1 MGHRA and CDR2 YSYEKL.

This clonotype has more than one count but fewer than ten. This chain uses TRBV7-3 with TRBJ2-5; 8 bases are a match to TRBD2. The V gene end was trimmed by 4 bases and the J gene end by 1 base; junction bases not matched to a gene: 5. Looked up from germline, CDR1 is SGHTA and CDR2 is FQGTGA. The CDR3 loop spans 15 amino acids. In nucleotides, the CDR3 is TGTGCCAGCAGCTCCTCCGGGGGGGCCCAAGAGACCCAGTACTTC. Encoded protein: CASSSSGGAQETQYF.

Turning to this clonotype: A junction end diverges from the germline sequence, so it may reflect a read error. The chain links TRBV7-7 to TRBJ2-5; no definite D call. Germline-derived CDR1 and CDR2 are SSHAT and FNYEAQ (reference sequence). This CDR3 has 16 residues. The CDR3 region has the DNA TGTGCTAGCAGCCCCTTACGGAACCCGTACCAAGAGACCCAGTACTTC. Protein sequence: CASSPLRNPYQETQYF.

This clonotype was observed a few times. The CDR3 is CSVYRNWDTEAFF. The CDR3 region has the DNA TGCAGCGTTTACAGAAATTGGGACACTGAAGCTTTCTTT. The chain employs TRBV29-1 and TRBJ1-1; no reliable D call. CDR3 length: 13 amino acids. Trimming took 5 bases from V and 3 from J, leaving 13 bases between them. Germline CDR1 reads SQVTM; CDR2 reads ANQGSEA. Full variable domain (remainder filled in from reference TRBV29-1 and TRBJ1-1): SAVISQKPSRDICQRGTSLTIQCQVDSQVTMMFWYRQQPGQSLTLIATANQGSEATYESGFVIDKFPISRPNLTFSTLTVSNMSPEDSSIYLCSVYRNWDTEAFFGQGTRLTVV.

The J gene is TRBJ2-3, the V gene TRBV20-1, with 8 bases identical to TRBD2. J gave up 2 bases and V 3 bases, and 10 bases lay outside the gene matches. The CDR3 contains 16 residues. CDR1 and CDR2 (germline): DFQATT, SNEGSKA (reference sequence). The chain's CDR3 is CSASPARGGSTDTQYF. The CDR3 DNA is TGCAGTGCTAGCCCGGCACGGGGGGGTTCCACAGATACGCAGTATTTT.

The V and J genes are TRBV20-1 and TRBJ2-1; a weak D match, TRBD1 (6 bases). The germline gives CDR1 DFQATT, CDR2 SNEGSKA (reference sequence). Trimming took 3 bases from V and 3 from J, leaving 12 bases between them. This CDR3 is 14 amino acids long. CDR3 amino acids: CSASYQGSYNEQFF. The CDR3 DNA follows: TGCAGTGCTAGCTACCAGGGGAGCTACAATGAGCAGTTCTTC.